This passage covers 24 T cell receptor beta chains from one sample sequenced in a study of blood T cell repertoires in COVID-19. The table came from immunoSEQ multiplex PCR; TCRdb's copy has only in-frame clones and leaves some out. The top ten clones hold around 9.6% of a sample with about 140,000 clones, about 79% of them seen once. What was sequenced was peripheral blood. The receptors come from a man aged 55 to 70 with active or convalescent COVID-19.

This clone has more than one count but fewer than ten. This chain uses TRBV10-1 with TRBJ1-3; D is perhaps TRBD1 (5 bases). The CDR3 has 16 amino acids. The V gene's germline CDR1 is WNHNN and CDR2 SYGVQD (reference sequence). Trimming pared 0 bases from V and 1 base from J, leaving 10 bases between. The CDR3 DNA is TGCGCCAGCAGTGAGTCTCCGGGGGGATCTGGAAACACCATATATTTT. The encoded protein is CASSESPGGSGNTIYF.

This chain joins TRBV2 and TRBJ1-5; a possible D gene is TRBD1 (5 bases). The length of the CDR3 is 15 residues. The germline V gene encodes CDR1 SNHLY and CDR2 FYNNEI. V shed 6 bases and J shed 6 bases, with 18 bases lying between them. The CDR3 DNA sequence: TGTGCCAGCAGGGGGGGAGGGAGCCAAGGTCAGCCCCAGCATTTT. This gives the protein CASRGGGSQGQPQHF.

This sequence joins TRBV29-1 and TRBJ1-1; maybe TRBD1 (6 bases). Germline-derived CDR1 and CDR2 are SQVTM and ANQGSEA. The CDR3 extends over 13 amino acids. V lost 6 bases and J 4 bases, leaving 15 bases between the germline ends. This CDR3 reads CSVAQGWGTEAFF. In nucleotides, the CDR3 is TGCAGCGTCGCACAGGGTTGGGGCACTGAAGCTTTCTTT.

CDR3 sequence reads: CASRTETSGGVYEQYF. The CDR3 nucleotides read TGCGCCAGCAGGACTGAGACTAGCGGGGGGGTTTACGAGCAGTACTTC. V and J are TRBV10-2 and TRBJ2-7; 14 bases align to TRBD2. The V segment lost 6 bases and the J segment 4 bases; nucleotides outside the gene matches: 8. The CDR3 runs to 16 residues. Germline V CDR1 and CDR2: WSHSY, SAAADI.

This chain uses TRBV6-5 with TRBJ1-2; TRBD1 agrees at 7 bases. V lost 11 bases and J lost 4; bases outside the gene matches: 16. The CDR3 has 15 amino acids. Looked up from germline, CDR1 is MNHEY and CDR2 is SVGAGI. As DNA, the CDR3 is TGTGCCGCCTCAGGGGGGCTATTGGCGGGCTATGGCTACACCTTC. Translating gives CAASGGLLAGYGYTF.

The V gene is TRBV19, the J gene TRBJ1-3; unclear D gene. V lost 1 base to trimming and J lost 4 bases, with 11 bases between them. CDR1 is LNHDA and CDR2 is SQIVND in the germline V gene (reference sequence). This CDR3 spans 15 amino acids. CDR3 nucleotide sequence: TGTGCCAGTAGTATAGTATCCGCTAAGGGAAACACCATATATTTT. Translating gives CASSIVSAKGNTIYF.

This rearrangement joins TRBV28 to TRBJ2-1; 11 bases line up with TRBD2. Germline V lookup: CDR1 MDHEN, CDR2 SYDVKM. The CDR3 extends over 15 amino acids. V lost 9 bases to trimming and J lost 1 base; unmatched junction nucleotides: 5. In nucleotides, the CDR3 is TGTGCCAGTAGCGGGAGGGCGAGGTCCTACAATGAGCAGTTCTTC. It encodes CASSGRARSYNEQFF.

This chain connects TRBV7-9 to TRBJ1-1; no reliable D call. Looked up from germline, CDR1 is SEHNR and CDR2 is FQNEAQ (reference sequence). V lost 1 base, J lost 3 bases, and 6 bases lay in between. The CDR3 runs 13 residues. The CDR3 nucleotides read TGTGCCAGCAGCTTAGTCCAGTACACTGAAGCTTTCTTT. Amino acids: CASSLVQYTEAFF. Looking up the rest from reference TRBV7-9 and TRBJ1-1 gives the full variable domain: DTGVSQNPRHKITKRGQNVTFRCDPISEHNRLYWYRQTLGQGPEFLTYFQNEAQLEKSRLLSDRFSAERPKGSFSTLEIQRTEQGDSAMYLCASSLVQYTEAFFGQGTRLTVV.

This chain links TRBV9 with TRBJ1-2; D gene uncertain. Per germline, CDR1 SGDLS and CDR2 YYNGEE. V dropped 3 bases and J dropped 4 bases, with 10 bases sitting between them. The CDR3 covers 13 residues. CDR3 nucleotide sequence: TGTGCCAGCAGCGCAGCAGGTGGCTATGGCTACACCTTC. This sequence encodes CASSAAGGYGYTF.

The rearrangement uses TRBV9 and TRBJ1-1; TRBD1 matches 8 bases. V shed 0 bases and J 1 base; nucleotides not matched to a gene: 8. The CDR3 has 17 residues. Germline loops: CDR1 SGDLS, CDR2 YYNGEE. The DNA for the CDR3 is TGTGCCAGCAGCGTAGGGCGTGGGCAGGGGGCGAACACTGAAGCTTTCTTT. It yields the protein CASSVGRGQGANTEAFF. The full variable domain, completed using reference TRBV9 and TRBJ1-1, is DSGVTQTPKHLITATGQRVTLRCSPRSGDLSVYWYQQSLDQGLQFLIQYYNGEERAKGNILERFSAQQFPDLHSELNLSSLELGDSALYFCASSVGRGQGANTEAFFGQGTRLTVV.

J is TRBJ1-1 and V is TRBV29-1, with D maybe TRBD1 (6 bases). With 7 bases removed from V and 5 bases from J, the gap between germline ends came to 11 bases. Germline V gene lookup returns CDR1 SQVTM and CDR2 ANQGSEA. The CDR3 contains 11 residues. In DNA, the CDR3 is TGCAGCGGGCAGGGGTGGACTGAAGCTTTCTTT. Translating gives CSGQGWTEAFF.

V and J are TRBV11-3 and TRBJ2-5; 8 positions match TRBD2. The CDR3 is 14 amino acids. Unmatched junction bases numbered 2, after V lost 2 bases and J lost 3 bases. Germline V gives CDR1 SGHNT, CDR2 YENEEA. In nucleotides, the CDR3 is TGTGCCAGCAGCTTAAGAGCGGGGGAAGAGACCCAGTACTTC. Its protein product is CASSLRAGEETQYF.

Written as DNA, the CDR3 is TGTGCCAGCATTCCGGGGGATACTGAAGCTTTCTTT. This translates into CASIPGDTEAFF. This rearrangement joins TRBV7-9 to TRBJ1-1; D is possibly TRBD1 (5 bases). Trimming shortened V by 7 bases and J by 5 bases, and 11 bases separated the two germline ends. The CDR3 is 12 residues long. Germline V gives CDR1 SEHNR, CDR2 FQNEAQ (reference sequence).

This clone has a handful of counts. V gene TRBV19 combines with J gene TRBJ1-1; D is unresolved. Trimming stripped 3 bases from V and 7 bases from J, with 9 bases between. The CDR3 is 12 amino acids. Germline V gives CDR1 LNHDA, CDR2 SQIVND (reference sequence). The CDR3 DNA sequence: TGTGCCAGTAGTATTTCCCAGTTTGAAGCTTTCTTT. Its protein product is CASSISQFEAFF.

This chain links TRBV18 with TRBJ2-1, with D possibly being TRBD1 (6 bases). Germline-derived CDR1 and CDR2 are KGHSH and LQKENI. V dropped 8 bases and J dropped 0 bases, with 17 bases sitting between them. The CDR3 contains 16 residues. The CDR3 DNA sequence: TGTGCCAGCACCCTAACGGGACACCGCTCCTACAATGAGCAGTTCTTC. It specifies CASTLTGHRSYNEQFF.

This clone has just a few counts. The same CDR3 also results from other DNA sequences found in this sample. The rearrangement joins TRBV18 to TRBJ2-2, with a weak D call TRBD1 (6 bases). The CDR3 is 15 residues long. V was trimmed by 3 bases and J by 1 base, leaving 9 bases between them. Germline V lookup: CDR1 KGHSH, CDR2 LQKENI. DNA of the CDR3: TGTGCCAGCTCACCCGACAGGAAGAACACCGGGGAGCTGTTTTTT. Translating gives CASSPDRKNTGELFF.

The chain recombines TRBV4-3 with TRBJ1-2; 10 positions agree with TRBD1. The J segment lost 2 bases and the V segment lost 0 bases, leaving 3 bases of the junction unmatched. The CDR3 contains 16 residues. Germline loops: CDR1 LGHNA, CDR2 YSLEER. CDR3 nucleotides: TGCGCCAGCAGCCAAGATCCGGGACAGGGGAACTATGGCTACACCTTC. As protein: CASSQDPGQGNYGYTF.

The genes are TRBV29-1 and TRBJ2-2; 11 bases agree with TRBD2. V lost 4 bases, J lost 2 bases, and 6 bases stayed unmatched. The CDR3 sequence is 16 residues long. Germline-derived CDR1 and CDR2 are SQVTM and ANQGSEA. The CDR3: CSVAGLAEINTGELFF. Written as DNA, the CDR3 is TGCAGCGTTGCGGGACTAGCGGAAATTAACACCGGGGAGCTGTTTTTT.

The CDR3: CASSATGLSTEAFF. CDR3 nucleotide sequence: TGTGCCAGCAGTGCGACAGGGTTGAGCACTGAAGCTTTCTTT. The chain combines TRBV2 with TRBJ1-1; 7 bases fit TRBD1. The V segment lost 4 bases and the J segment 4 bases; nucleotides outside the gene matches: 6. Germline V gives CDR1 SNHLY, CDR2 FYNNEI. CDR3 length: 14 amino acids.

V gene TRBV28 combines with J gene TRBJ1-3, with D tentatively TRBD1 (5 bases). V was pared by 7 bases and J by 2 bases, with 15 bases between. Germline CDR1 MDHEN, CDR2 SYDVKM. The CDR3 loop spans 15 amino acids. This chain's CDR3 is CASTSGGVAGNTIYF. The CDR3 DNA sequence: TGTGCCAGCACCTCCGGGGGGGTAGCTGGAAACACCATATATTTT.

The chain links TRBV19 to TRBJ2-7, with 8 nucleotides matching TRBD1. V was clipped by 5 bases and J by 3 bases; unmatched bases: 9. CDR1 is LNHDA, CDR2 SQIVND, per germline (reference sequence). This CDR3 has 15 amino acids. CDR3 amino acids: CASSATGTGVYEQYF. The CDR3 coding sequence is TGTGCCAGTAGTGCTACCGGGACAGGTGTCTACGAGCAGTACTTC.

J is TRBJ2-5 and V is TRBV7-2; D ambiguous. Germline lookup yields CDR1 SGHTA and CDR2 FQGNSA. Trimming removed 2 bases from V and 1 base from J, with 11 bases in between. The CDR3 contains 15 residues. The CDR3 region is CASSLSGPLQETQYF. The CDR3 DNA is TGTGCCAGCAGCTTATCAGGTCCCCTCCAAGAGACCCAGTACTTC.

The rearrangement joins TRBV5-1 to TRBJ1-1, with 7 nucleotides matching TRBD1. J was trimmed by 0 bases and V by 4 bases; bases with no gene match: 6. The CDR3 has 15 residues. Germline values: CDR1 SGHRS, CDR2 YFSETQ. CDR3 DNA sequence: TGCGCCAGCAGCAAACTGACAGGGATGAACACTGAAGCTTTCTTT. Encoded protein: CASSKLTGMNTEAFF.

The CDR3 sequence is CASSFAGQLETQYF. The CDR3 region has the DNA TGTGCCAGCAGTTTTGCGGGCCAGTTGGAGACCCAGTACTTC. V usage is TRBV6-2 or TRBV6-3 and J usage is TRBJ2-5, with D tentatively TRBD2 (5 bases). This CDR3 spans 14 amino acids. Trimming cost V 4 bases and J 5 bases, with 14 bases left between them. Germline lookup yields CDR1 MNHEY and CDR2 SVGEGT.